The following is a T cell receptor (beta chain) sequence with its context. CDR3 length: 12 amino acids. Germline loops: CDR1 SGHKS, CDR2 YYEKEE (reference sequence). Trimming took 0 bases from V and 7 from J, leaving 8 bases between them. The sample is drawn from a study of blood T cell repertoires in COVID-19. Using immunoSEQ multiplex PCR, the repertoire was profiled, and TCRdb retains in-frame clones only, with some absent. The repertoire holds around 300,000 clones, around 90% seen once, with about 2.3% in the top ten. This TCR was recovered from a man between 18 and 35 years old with active or convalescent COVID-19. This sequence joins TRBV5-5 and TRBJ2-7; tentatively, D is TRBD1 (5 bases). Sequencing was carried out using peripheral blood. The CDR3 region has the DNA TGTGCCAGCAGCTTGGGACAGTATGAGCAGTACTTC. Translation gives CASSLGQYEQYF. The full variable domain, in which reference TRBV5-5 and TRBJ2-7 provide the parts outside the CDR3, is DAGVTQSPTHLIKTRGQQVTLRCSPISGHKSVSWYQQVLGQGPQFIFQYYEKEERGRGNFPDRFSARQFPNYSSELNVNALLLGDSALYLCASSLGQYEQYFGPGTRLTVT.